This passage covers 25 T cell receptor beta chains from one sample sequenced in a study of blood T cell repertoires in COVID-19. Clones were sequenced by immunoSEQ multiplex PCR, and TCRdb holds only the in-frame ones, with some missing. Counted here are approximately 150,000 clones, more than 75% occurring once; the ten biggest clones make up less than 5.5%. Sequencing was carried out using peripheral blood. The receptor set was obtained from a man aged 55 to 70 with acute or convalescent COVID-19.

The V call is TRBV7-2, the J call TRBJ2-2; 12 nucleotides agree with TRBD2. Germline-derived CDR1 and CDR2 are SGHTA and FQGNSA. J was trimmed by 6 bases and V by 5 bases; bases with no gene match: 7. This CDR3 is 16 amino acids long. DNA for the CDR3: TGTGCCAGCAGCATTGGACTAGCGGGGACCTCCGGGGAGCTGTTTTTT. Its translation: CASSIGLAGTSGELFF.

This chain links TRBV11-2 with TRBJ2-4, with TRBD1 identical over 8 bases. The V gene's germline CDR1 is SGHAT and CDR2 FQNNGV. V shed 2 bases, J shed 6 bases, and the junction held 3 bases outside the gene matches. This CDR3 is 14 amino acids long. CDR3 in amino acids: CASSLWQGANIQYF. The CDR3 bases are TGTGCCAGCAGCTTATGGCAGGGGGCAAACATTCAGTACTTC.

This rearrangement joins TRBV6-4 to TRBJ1-1; perhaps TRBD1 as D (5 bases). CDR1 is MRHNA and CDR2 is SNTAGT in the germline V gene. The CDR3 covers 13 residues. V lost 4 bases and J 2 bases, leaving 8 bases between the germline ends. The CDR3 nucleotides read TGTGCCAGCAGTGTCAGGGATAACACTGAAGCTTTCTTT. Translated: CASSVRDNTEAFF.

The rearrangement joins TRBV19 to TRBJ2-3; D call uncertain. Trimming cost V 6 bases and J 4 bases, with 17 bases left between them. The germline CDR1 and CDR2 sequences are LNHDA and SQIVND (reference sequence). This CDR3 contains 15 residues. Here the CDR3 reads CASRIRGRTPDTQYF. In DNA form, the CDR3 reads TGTGCCAGTAGAATACGTGGCAGAACCCCAGATACGCAGTATTTT. The whole variable domain, remainder taken from reference TRBV19 and TRBJ2-3, is DGGITQSPKYLFRKEGQNVTLSCEQNLNHDAMYWYRQDPGQGLRLIYYSQIVNDFQKGDIAEGYSVSREKKESFPLTVTSAQKNPTAFYLCASRIRGRTPDTQYFGPGTRLTVL.

The V call is TRBV11-2, the J call TRBJ1-2; no clear D. V lost 5 bases and J 6 bases, leaving 13 bases between the germline ends. Germline assignment: CDR1 SGHAT and CDR2 FQNNGV. The CDR3 is made up of 13 amino acids. The CDR3 DNA reads as TGTGCCAGCAGCCAATCCGGGGTTGATGGCTACACCTTC. Protein: CASSQSGVDGYTF.

J is TRBJ2-5 and V is TRBV5-1, with D hard to call. The V and J ends lost 0 bases and 1 base respectively, with 7 bases between them. This CDR3 is 14 amino acids long. Germline V lookup: CDR1 SGHRS, CDR2 YFSETQ. The CDR3 coding sequence is TGCGCCAGCAGCTTGGATGCCAGCCAAGAGACCCAGTACTTC. Protein sequence: CASSLDASQETQYF.

This clone has at least ten counts. The rearrangement uses TRBV3-1 (or the pseudogene TRBV3-2) and TRBJ2-1; D unresolved. The CDR3 spans 14 residues. Trimming took 1 base from V and 3 from J, leaving 7 bases between them. Germline CDR1 is LGHDT and CDR2 is YNNKEL (reference sequence). CDR3 DNA sequence: TGTGCCAGCAGCCAAGGACATGTCTACAATGAGCAGTTCTTC. Encoded protein: CASSQGHVYNEQFF.

This chain joins TRBV28 and TRBJ1-2; D not certain. Germline V CDR1 and CDR2: MDHEN, SYDVKM. V was pared by 6 bases and J by 4 bases, with 15 bases between. The CDR3 has 14 residues. The chain's CDR3 is CASRPVISGYGYTF. The CDR3 region has the DNA TGTGCCAGCAGGCCTGTTATTAGTGGCTATGGCTACACCTTC.

The gene calls are TRBV7-9 and TRBJ2-2; tentatively, D is TRBD1 (6 bases). CDR1 and CDR2 from the germline V gene are SEHNR and FQNEAQ (reference sequence). V was pared by 9 bases and J by 3 bases, with 17 bases between. This CDR3 has 15 residues. The CDR3 sequence: CASTYRGSYTGELFF. CDR3 DNA: TGTGCCAGTACCTATAGGGGGAGTTACACCGGGGAGCTGTTTTTT.

This clone came up once. The chain has TRBV5-5 and TRBJ2-7, with 7 bases identical to TRBD2. V lost 4 bases, J lost 0 bases, and 10 bases stayed unmatched. CDR3 length: 16 residues. Germline V gives CDR1 SGHKS, CDR2 YYEKEE (reference sequence). The DNA for the CDR3 is TGTGCCAGCAGCATGCTATTCGCGGGAGCCTCCTACGAGCAGTACTTC. Amino acid sequence: CASSMLFAGASYEQYF.

V and J are TRBV4-1 and TRBJ2-2; the D gene is possibly TRBD2 (6 bases). The CDR3 extends over 16 amino acids. The V end lost 0 bases, the J end lost 4 bases, and 12 bases lay between the germline ends. Germline values: CDR1 MGHRA, CDR2 YSYEKL. CDR3 nucleotide sequence: TGCGCCAGCAGCCAAGAGACGGGAGCGGTCACCGGGGAGCTGTTTTTT. Its protein is CASSQETGAVTGELFF.

This rearrangement joins TRBV27 to TRBJ1-5; TRBD1 might be the D (5 bases). The CDR3 spans 14 residues. Trimming removed 2 bases from V and 5 bases from J, with 10 bases in between. Germline assignment: CDR1 MNHEY and CDR2 SMNVEV (reference sequence). The CDR3 region is CASSLVQGHQPQHF. The CDR3, as DNA: TGTGCCAGCAGTTTAGTCCAGGGCCATCAGCCCCAGCATTTT.

This clone has just a few counts. The V call is TRBV4-1, the J call TRBJ2-7; D is possibly TRBD1 (5 bases). The V gene lost 4 bases and the J gene lost 3 bases, with 16 bases spanning the gap. The length of the CDR3 is 15 residues. Per the germline V gene, CDR1 is MGHRA and CDR2 is YSYEKL. The CDR3 nucleotides read TGCGCCAGCAGCCCCACGATGGACGGACACTACGAGCAGTACTTC. It is translated as CASSPTMDGHYEQYF.

The chain couples TRBV21-1 to TRBJ1-4; TRBD1 is the table's D call and was not checked against the DNA. TRBV21-1 is recorded as a pseudogene. The CDR3 runs to 16 residues. CDR3 amino acids: CASSNGGGTGGEKLFF. CDR3 coding DNA: TGTGCCAGCAGCAACGGAGGGGGGACAGGGGGCGAAAAACTGTTTTTT.

This clone was seen only a few times. The chain links TRBV5-1 to TRBJ2-1; TRBD2 agrees at 11 bases. Germline CDR1 reads SGHRS; CDR2 reads YFSETQ. Trimming took 4 bases from V and 8 from J; bases not matched to a gene: 8. CDR3 length equals 15 residues. CDR3 nucleotide sequence: TGCGCCAGCAGCATTACTAGCGGGAGTTATTATGAGCAGTTCTTC. Translated, it gives CASSITSGSYYEQFF.

The chain employs TRBV5-6 and TRBJ1-2; D gene uncertain. Deletions cut 3 bases from V and 4 bases from J, with 7 bases between. The CDR3 sequence is 12 residues long. Germline values: CDR1 SGHDT, CDR2 YYEEEE. CDR3 sequence (DNA): TGTGCCAGCAGCTGGGCTTCCTATGGCTACACCTTC. Translated, it gives CASSWASYGYTF.

The chain employs TRBV5-1 and TRBJ1-1; D call uncertain. Per the germline V gene, CDR1 is SGHRS and CDR2 is YFSETQ. This CDR3 spans 14 amino acids. The V end lost 0 bases, the J end lost 4 bases, and 10 bases lay between the germline ends. The CDR3 region has the DNA TGCGCCAGCAGCTTGGTTTCGGAGAGCACTGAAGCTTTCTTT. Protein product: CASSLVSESTEAFF. The whole variable domain, filled in from reference TRBV5-1 and TRBJ1-1, reads KAGVTQTPRYLIKTRGQQVTLSCSPISGHRSVSWYQQTPGQGLQFLFEYFSETQRNKGNFPGRFSGRQFSNSRSEMNVSTLELGDSALYLCASSLVSESTEAFFGQGTRLTVV.

This chain uses TRBV2 with TRBJ1-2, with TRBD1 as a possible D gene (5 bases). The CDR3 sequence is 12 residues long. V lost 7 bases and J lost 6, with 12 bases in between. Germline V gene lookup returns CDR1 SNHLY and CDR2 FYNNEI. Written as DNA, the CDR3 is TGTGCCAGCAAGGGCGAAGGGGATGGCTACACCTTC. Protein sequence: CASKGEGDGYTF.

V gene TRBV6-4 combines with J gene TRBJ2-7; 10 bases match TRBD1. With V trimmed by 6 bases and J by 1 base, 6 bases remained unmatched. Germline lookup yields CDR1 MRHNA and CDR2 SNTAGT. The CDR3 has 15 residues. This chain's CDR3 is CASSRPGQGSYEQYF. CDR3 nucleotides: TGTGCCAGCAGCCGGCCGGGACAGGGGTCCTACGAGCAGTACTTC.

This chain joins TRBV10-2 and TRBJ2-1; TRBD2 matches at 7 bases. Germline V gene sequence: CDR1 WSHSY, CDR2 SAAADI. The CDR3 loop spans 15 amino acids. Unmatched junction bases numbered 5, after V lost 3 bases and J lost 3 bases. The CDR3 coding sequence is TGCGCCAGCAGTGAAGGGAGGGCCGTCTACAATGAGCAGTTCTTC. It yields the protein CASSEGRAVYNEQFF.

The chain uses TRBV6-5 and TRBJ1-2, with 12 bases matching TRBD1. The V gene's germline CDR1 is MNHEY and CDR2 SVGAGI. The CDR3 is 15 amino acids. The trim removed 6 bases at V and 8 bases at J, leaving 10 bases unmatched. The CDR3: CASRPGTGGFIGYTF. CDR3 bases: TGTGCCAGCAGGCCCGGGACAGGGGGCTTCATCGGCTACACCTTC.

The V call is TRBV3-1 (or the pseudogene TRBV3-2), the J call TRBJ2-2; D is undetermined. This CDR3 is 15 amino acids long. Trimming cost V 3 bases and J 4 bases, with 12 bases left between them. Germline-derived CDR1 and CDR2 are LGHDT and YNNKEL (reference sequence). Here the CDR3 DNA reads TGTGCCAGCAGCCATCAGCAGTCGGGCACCGGGGAGCTGTTTTTT. This translates into CASSHQQSGTGELFF.

V and J are TRBV4-2 and TRBJ2-7; D remains unclear. Trimming pared 0 bases from V and 0 bases from J, leaving 12 bases between. Germline CDR1 and CDR2: LGHNA and YNFKEQ. This CDR3 contains 16 residues. CDR3 in DNA: TGTGCCAGCAGCCAAGAAGACGGAGTCCCCTCCTACGAGCAGTACTTC. Its protein product is CASSQEDGVPSYEQYF.

The J gene is TRBJ2-2, the V gene TRBV4-1; weak D call: TRBD1 (6 bases). Germline CDR1 and CDR2: MGHRA and YSYEKL. The CDR3 length is 16 residues. V was cut by 4 bases and J by 8 bases, with 20 bases left in between. CDR3 residues: CASSRTGHRSAGELFF. The CDR3 DNA sequence: TGCGCCAGCAGCCGGACGGGACATCGATCAGCGGGGGAGCTGTTTTTT.

The chain links TRBV5-1 to TRBJ2-1; tentatively, D is TRBD2 (6 bases). In germline, CDR1 is SGHRS, CDR2 YFSETQ. The CDR3 has 14 residues. With 0 bases removed from V and 6 bases from J, the gap between germline ends came to 10 bases. As DNA, the CDR3 is TGCGCCAGCAGCTTGGTAGCGGACTTCAATGAGCAGTTCTTC. Its protein is CASSLVADFNEQFF.